The 24 T cell receptor beta chains in this list originate from one sample, sequenced in a study of OX40 agonist ivuxolimab in advanced cancers. Data came from immunoSEQ multiplex PCR; TCRdb stores just in-frame clones and leaves some out. The sample has about 18,000 clones, over 75% seen once. Material: CD4+ or CD8+ T cells sorted from blood, obtained in a trial of the OX40 agonist ivuxolimab. The receptors were sampled from an adult with an advanced solid tumor such as melanoma, head and neck, liver or kidney cancer.

The V gene is TRBV6-5, the J gene TRBJ1-2; maybe TRBD1 (5 bases). Germline-derived CDR1 and CDR2 are MNHEY and SVGAGI. This CDR3 spans 13 amino acids. The ends were cut back, 4 bases at V and 1 base at J, with 7 bases in the middle. The CDR3 reads CASSWDDNYGYTF. In DNA, the CDR3 is TGTGCCAGCAGTTGGGACGATAACTATGGCTACACCTTC.

This chain uses TRBV11-2 with TRBJ2-1; 13 nucleotides align to TRBD2. From germline, CDR1 is SGHAT and CDR2 FQNNGV. V shed 0 bases and J 7 bases; nucleotides not matched to a gene: 15. CDR3 size: 20 residues. CDR3 sequence (DNA): TGTGCCAGCAGCTTAGACATCCTCACTAGCGGGGGGGCCACCGGTAATGAGCAGTTCTTC. This translates into CASSLDILTSGGATGNEQFF.

The chain combines TRBV9 with TRBJ1-2; 10 bases are a match to TRBD1. This CDR3 region has 16 residues. Unmatched junction bases numbered 12, after V lost 6 bases and J lost 4 bases. Per germline, CDR1 SGDLS and CDR2 YYNGEE. The CDR3 protein is CASMGPGDRGTYGYTF. In DNA, the CDR3 is TGTGCCAGCATGGGCCCCGGGGACAGGGGTACCTATGGCTACACCTTC.

The chain is built from TRBV25-1 and TRBJ2-7; 7 bases align to TRBD2. V trimming: 5 bases; J trimming: 3 bases; junction bases outside the gene matches: 1. CDR1 MGHDK and CDR2 SYGVNS come from the germline V gene. CDR3 length equals 12 residues. The CDR3 sequence: CASSWGGYEQYF. CDR3 DNA sequence: TGTGCCAGCAGTTGGGGGGGCTACGAGCAGTACTTC.

V and J are TRBV19 and TRBJ2-2; D tentatively fits TRBD1 or TRBD2 (6 bases each). V gave up 7 bases and J gave up 0 bases, with 21 bases separating them. The CDR3 length is 18 residues. The germline V gene has CDR1 LNHDA and CDR2 SQIVND (reference sequence). CDR3 in DNA: TGTGCCAGTACCCCTTTAGCATGGGGGGCCGCGAACACCGGGGAGCTGTTTTTT. It specifies CASTPLAWGAANTGELFF.

This clone was detected only once. This chain's CDR3 is CASSLAHGQVSYEQYF. CDR3 coding DNA: TGCGCCAGCAGCTTGGCCCACGGACAGGTTTCCTACGAGCAGTACTTC. This chain links TRBV5-1 with TRBJ2-7; 7 positions agree with TRBD1. J lost 1 base, V lost 0 bases, and 7 bases had no gene match. The CDR3 extends over 16 amino acids. Per germline, CDR1 SGHRS and CDR2 YFSETQ.

The chain carries TRBV7-6 and TRBJ1-5, with no clear D. V gave up 1 base and J gave up 7 bases, with 8 bases separating them. Per the germline V gene, CDR1 is SGHVS and CDR2 is FNYEAQ. The CDR3 consists of 13 residues. Written as DNA, the CDR3 is TGTGCCAGCAGCTTAGGTGGCACCCAGCCCCAGCATTTT. It is translated as CASSLGGTQPQHF.

About this clone: The sample carries other DNA sequences with the same CDR3. This chain links TRBV28 with TRBJ2-1; D not resolved. CDR3 size: 10 residues. Germline CDR1 reads MDHEN; CDR2 reads SYDVKM. Trimming removed 6 bases at V and 7 bases at J, with 4 bases between. In nucleotides, the CDR3 is TGTGCCAGCAGCCTTAATGAGCAGTTCTTC. It is translated as CASSLNEQFF.

The V gene is TRBV19, the J gene TRBJ1-1, with 9 bases that match TRBD1. The germline V gene has CDR1 LNHDA and CDR2 SQIVND (reference sequence). The length of the CDR3 is 13 residues. V was clipped by 6 bases and J by 2 bases; unmatched bases: 1. DNA of the CDR3: TGTGCCAGTAGGGGACAGGGAAACACTGAAGCTTTCTTT. It codes for CASRGQGNTEAFF.

CDR3 nucleotides: TGTGCCAGCAGCTACCTGGAGGGCCGTAGCGAGCAGTACTTC. Translating it yields CASSYLEGRSEQYF. The rearrangement uses TRBV11-2 and TRBJ2-7; tentative D call: TRBD2 (6 bases). Looked up from germline, CDR1 is SGHAT and CDR2 is FQNNGV. CDR3 length equals 14 residues. V was shortened by 4 bases and J by 6 bases, with 16 bases between the two germline ends.

This CDR3 reads CASSFGATNEKLFF. CDR3 coding DNA: TGTGCCAGCAGCTTCGGCGCAACTAATGAAAAACTGTTTTTT. The genes are TRBV7-6 and TRBJ1-4; D unclear. Between the trimmed V and J ends, which lost 3 bases and 0 bases, there was a span of 5 bases. The CDR3 has 14 residues. From germline, CDR1 is SGHVS and CDR2 FNYEAQ.

The V call is TRBV15, the J call TRBJ2-7, with 7 bases fitting TRBD1. Germline values: CDR1 LNHNV, CDR2 YYDKDF (reference sequence). V lost 0 bases, J lost 2 bases, and 4 bases stayed unmatched. CDR3 length equals 15 residues. The CDR3 bases are TGTGCCACCAGCAGAGATCTTACAGGGGCCTACGAGCAGTACTTC. It specifies CATSRDLTGAYEQYF.

V and J are TRBV6-5 and TRBJ1-6, with 7 bases lining up with TRBD1. V shed 4 bases and J 0 bases; nucleotides not matched to a gene: 3. The CDR3 runs 16 residues. Germline-derived CDR1 and CDR2 are MNHEY and SVGAGI. CDR3 in amino acids: CASSSWDSSYNSPLHF. In DNA, the CDR3 is TGTGCCAGCAGTTCCTGGGACAGCTCCTATAATTCACCCCTCCACTTT.

The CDR3 region has the DNA TGTGCCAGCAGCTTAGAGGTTCGGCGGGGTGAGCAGTTCTTC. It translates to CASSLEVRRGEQFF. The chain is built from TRBV7-9 and TRBJ2-1; a possible D gene is TRBD2 (6 bases). Trimming took 1 base from V and 9 from J, leaving 13 bases between them. CDR1 and CDR2 (germline): SEHNR, FQNEAQ (reference sequence). This CDR3 region has 14 residues.

The rearrangement links TRBV19 to TRBJ1-4; 7 nucleotides align to TRBD1. Trimming removed 3 bases from V and 5 bases from J; junction bases left unmatched: 3. CDR3 length: 14 residues. Germline CDR1 is LNHDA and CDR2 is SQIVND (reference sequence). The CDR3 region is CASSIGTVNEKLFF. The DNA of the CDR3 is TGTGCCAGTAGTATCGGGACAGTCAATGAAAAACTGTTTTTT. The entire variable domain, with the rest obtained from reference TRBV19 and TRBJ1-4, is as follows: DGGITQSPKYLFRKEGQNVTLSCEQNLNHDAMYWYRQDPGQGLRLIYYSQIVNDFQKGDIAEGYSVSREKKESFPLTVTSAQKNPTAFYLCASSIGTVNEKLFFGSGTQLSVL.

The sample holds one count of this clone. The chain employs TRBV15 and TRBJ2-5, with D possibly matching TRBD1 (5 bases). The length of the CDR3 is 15 residues. V shed 7 bases and J shed 4 bases, with 19 bases lying between them. Germline CDR1 and CDR2: LNHNV and YYDKDF (reference sequence). CDR3 nucleotide sequence: TGTGCCACCAAGCAAGGGGAAACGAACGGAGAGACCCAGTACTTC. It specifies CATKQGETNGETQYF.

The rearrangement joins TRBV19 to TRBJ1-1, with TRBD1 matching 9 bases. V lost 3 bases to trimming and J lost 0 bases; unmatched junction nucleotides: 5. Germline V lookup: CDR1 LNHDA, CDR2 SQIVND (reference sequence). The CDR3 contains 16 residues. The DNA of the CDR3 is TGTGCCAGTAGTATCCGAACAGGGGGCCTGAACACTGAAGCTTTCTTT. Translated, it gives CASSIRTGGLNTEAFF.

This sequence joins TRBV7-3 and TRBJ1-1; D gene unclear. The CDR3 is made up of 15 amino acids. Trimming removed 3 bases at V and 1 base at J, with 12 bases between. Germline V gene sequence: CDR1 SGHTA, CDR2 FQGTGA. As DNA, the CDR3 is TGTGCCAGCAGCTTGGACTCGACGGGGAACACTGAAGCTTTCTTT. This translates into CASSLDSTGNTEAFF.

The rearrangement joins TRBV18 to TRBJ2-5; the D is unclear. CDR1 KGHSH and CDR2 LQKENI come from the germline V gene. Trimming removed 1 base at V and 1 base at J, with 7 bases between. The CDR3 extends over 14 amino acids. The CDR3 DNA reads TGTGCCAGCTCACCACACATGGTCCAAGAGACCCAGTACTTC. This sequence encodes CASSPHMVQETQYF.

Here the CDR3 DNA reads TGTGCCAGCAGCTGGACAGGGCATCTGTATGGCTACACCTTC. Amino acids: CASSWTGHLYGYTF. The chain has TRBV5-6 and TRBJ1-2, with TRBD1 matching 8 bases. The CDR3 is 14 amino acids. CDR1 and CDR2 (germline): SGHDT, YYEEEE. The V segment lost 3 bases and the J segment 5 bases; nucleotides outside the gene matches: 6.

This chain connects TRBV6-9 to TRBJ1-5, with unresolved D. Germline loops: CDR1 MNHGY, CDR2 SVAAGI. V gave up 5 bases and J gave up 4 bases, with 12 bases separating them. The length of the CDR3 is 14 residues. The CDR3 loop is CASSQPGQNQPQHF. Written as DNA, the CDR3 is TGTGCCAGCAGTCAACCGGGTCAAAATCAGCCCCAGCATTTT.

The CDR3 DNA sequence: TGTGCCAGCAGTGAAGTCTTCACAGGGCGGGTTTACGAGCAGTACTTC. Its protein is CASSEVFTGRVYEQYF. The rearrangement links TRBV6-1 to TRBJ2-7; D might be TRBD1 (6 bases). V shed 1 base and J shed 4 bases, with 17 bases lying between them. The germline V gene has CDR1 MNHNS and CDR2 SASEGT. The CDR3 length is 16 residues.

V usage is TRBV5-6 and J usage is TRBJ1-1; D gene unclear. CDR1 is SGHDT and CDR2 is YYEEEE in the germline V gene. V was cut by 0 bases and J by 0 bases, with 6 bases left in between. The CDR3 length is 14 residues. This CDR3 is CASSLDGLNTEAFF. The CDR3 DNA is TGTGCCAGCAGCTTGGACGGTTTGAACACTGAAGCTTTCTTT.

In its sample, this clone ranks as hyperexpanded. The chain couples TRBV18 to TRBJ1-1; TRBD1 is a possible D gene (5 bases). Germline V gene lookup returns CDR1 KGHSH and CDR2 LQKENI. The CDR3 has 14 residues. V was pared by 2 bases and J by 1 base, with 8 bases between. As DNA, the CDR3 is TGTGCCAGCTCACCAGGGGCGGGGAACACTGAAGCTTTCTTT. Its translation: CASSPGAGNTEAFF.